Reported below is one T cell receptor (beta chain). At one boundary the junction diverges from the germline segment, which might be a read error. From germline, CDR1 is SSHAT and CDR2 FNYEAQ (reference sequence). CDR3 length equals 17 residues. This specimen comes from a study of blood T cell repertoires in COVID-19. Study in general: COVID-19 samples, acute and convalescent, were from the United States, Italy and Spain.

Per the authors' pipeline: The authors estimated nucleated cell counts from reference gene primer amplification. Data came from immunoSEQ multiplex PCR; TCRdb stores just in-frame clones and leaves some out. The V and J calls and clone size were taken over from that table, and D and trimming were inferred from the DNA. The sample shows around 110,000 clones, approximately 80% of them seen only once. This chain links TRBV7-7 with TRBJ2-2, with D tentatively TRBD2 (6 bases). The clonotype originates from a man older than 75 with COVID-19, enrolled during active disease. The sequenced sample consisted of peripheral blood. The CDR3 bases are TGTGCTAGCAGCTTAGTTTTCGGGAGTGATAACACCGGGGAGCTGTTTTTT. Its translation is CASSLVFGSDNTGELFF.